These T cell receptor beta chains were read from a single sample in a study of OX40 agonist ivuxolimab in advanced cancers. The protocol was immunoSEQ multiplex PCR, while the TCRdb copy is restricted to in-frame clones and leaves out a portion. The table lists 65,000 to 90,000 clones, roughly 90% of them singletons. The source was CD4+ or CD8+ T cells sorted from blood, collected in a trial of the OX40 agonist ivuxolimab. The receptor source for this set is an adult with an advanced solid tumor such as melanoma, head and neck, liver or kidney cancer. Both conserved end residues are part of each CDR3. D genes are given only for firm matches. Size is stated for part of the rows, as once, few or many counts, or as a class when the clone is expanded.

d_call	clone_size	v_call	j_call	cdr3_aa	cdr3_nt
-	-	TRBV10-3	TRBJ2-5	CAISVVQERPKETQYF	TGTGCCATCAGTGTGGTTCAGGAGAGGCCCAAAGAGACCCAGTACTTC
-	-	TRBV10-2	TRBJ1-1	CASSGVGTEAFF	TGCGCCAGCAGTGGGGTAGGCACTGAAGCTTTCTTT
-	-	TRBV14	TRBJ1-2	CASSQVGESPGYTF	TGTGCCAGCAGCCAAGTTGGGGAGTCCCCCGGCTACACCTTC
TRBD2	-	TRBV6-6	TRBJ2-7	CASSVLGGTVYEQYF	TGTGCCAGCAGCGTCCTGGGAGGGACCGTCTACGAGCAGTACTTC
TRBD2	-	TRBV13	TRBJ2-3	CASSLSSGSTDTQYF	TGTGCCAGCAGCTTATCTAGCGGAAGCACAGATACGCAGTATTTT
-	-	TRBV2	TRBJ2-7	CASSEGLVGTYEQYF	TGTGCCAGCAGTGAAGGACTCGTGGGGACCTACGAGCAGTACTTC
-	-	TRBV13	TRBJ2-7	CASSLAADSSYEQYF	TGTGCCAGCAGCTTAGCCGCGGACAGCTCCTACGAGCAGTACTTC
TRBD2	-	TRBV2	TRBJ2-1	CASSEELAGRFYNEQFF	TGTGCCAGCAGTGAAGAACTAGCGGGGAGGTTCTACAATGAGCAGTTCTTC
-	-	TRBV9	TRBJ1-2	CASSENRDSNYGYTF	TGTGCCAGCAGCGAAAACAGGGATTCTAACTATGGCTACACCTTC
TRBD2	-	TRBV9	TRBJ2-3	CASSVYSGGEDTQYF	TGTGCCAGCAGCGTTTATAGCGGGGGGGAAGATACGCAGTATTTT
TRBD1	-	TRBV6-6	TRBJ1-2	CASSYPGTGEYGYTF	TGTGCCAGCAGTTACCCCGGGACAGGGGAATATGGCTACACCTTC
-	-	TRBV6-6	TRBJ2-7	CASSSAYEQYF	TGTGCCAGCAGTTCCGCCTACGAGCAGTACTTC
-	-	TRBV2	TRBJ2-7	CASTGRGAERYEQYF	TGTGCCAGCACCGGACGGGGGGCGGAGCGCTACGAGCAGTACTTC
TRBD1	-	TRBV5-8	TRBJ1-4	CASSTGTGGSNEKLFF	TGTGCCAGCAGCACCGGGACAGGGGGGAGTAATGAAAAACTGTTTTTT
-	-	TRBV7-7	TRBJ2-6	CASSLGGGANVLTF	TGTGCTAGCAGCTTGGGTGGTGGGGCCAACGTCCTGACTTTC
TRBD1	-	TRBV10-1	TRBJ2-7	CASSATGDYEQYF	TGCGCCAGCAGTGCGACAGGGGACTACGAGCAGTACTTC
-	-	TRBV7-6	TRBJ2-5	CASSLAAVTPQETQYF	TGTGCCAGCAGCTTAGCGGCCGTAACCCCCCAAGAGACCCAGTACTTC
TRBD1	-	TRBV6-5	TRBJ1-1	CASSSLTGVNTEAFF	TGTGCCAGCAGTTCATTAACAGGGGTGAACACTGAAGCTTTCTTT
-	-	TRBV7-9	TRBJ1-1	CASSTPSLGDPTEAFF	TGTGCCAGCAGCACCCCTAGCTTGGGGGATCCTACTGAAGCTTTCTTT
TRBD1	-	TRBV6-1	TRBJ1-1	CASKGAGSTEAFF	TGTGCCAGCAAGGGGGCTGGGAGCACTGAAGCTTTCTTT
TRBD1	-	TRBV9	TRBJ1-1	CASSAGQGTEAFF	TGTGCCAGCAGCGCCGGACAGGGCACTGAAGCTTTCTTT
-	-	TRBV5-6	TRBJ2-7	CASSFGTETYEQYF	TGTGCCAGCAGCTTCGGGACGGAGACCTACGAGCAGTACTTC
-	-	TRBV11-2	TRBJ2-2	CASSSGPYAGELFF	TGTGCCAGCAGCTCGGGACCCTACGCCGGGGAGCTGTTTTTT
-	-	TRBV7-6	TRBJ2-5	CASSLDFWGRESETQYF	TGTGCCAGCAGCTTAGATTTCTGGGGCAGGGAATCAGAGACCCAGTACTTC
TRBD2	-	TRBV11-2	TRBJ2-3	CATQLAGGSTDTQYF	TGTGCCACTCAGCTAGCGGGGGGTAGCACAGATACGCAGTATTTT
TRBD2	once	TRBV27	TRBJ2-7	CASASGEDYEQYF	TGTGCCAGCGCTAGCGGGGAGGACTACGAGCAGTACTTC
-	few	TRBV19	TRBJ1-2	CASSISGAHGYTF	TGTGCCAGTAGTATTTCAGGGGCGCATGGCTACACCTTC
-	once	TRBV9	TRBJ2-3	CASSVVGIVGGPADTQYF	TGTGCCAGCAGCGTAGTGGGTATTGTGGGGGGGCCGGCAGATACGCAGTATTTT
TRBD1	-	TRBV9	TRBJ2-7	CASSVGQGAYEQYF	TGTGCCAGCAGCGTAGGACAGGGGGCCTACGAGCAGTACTTC
-	-	TRBV27	TRBJ1-1	CASSFGENTEAFF	TGTGCCAGCAGTTTCGGGGAGAACACTGAAGCTTTCTTT
TRBD1	-	TRBV13	TRBJ2-2	CASSAGPGTGDTGELFF	TGTGCCAGCAGCGCAGGCCCCGGGACAGGGGACACCGGGGAGCTGTTTTTT
-	-	TRBV7-2	TRBJ1-5	CASSLVGFQPQHF	TGTGCCAGCAGCTTAGTTGGGTTTCAGCCCCAGCATTTT
-	-	TRBV7-2	TRBJ2-2	CASSLITTVTNTGELFF	TGTGCCAGCAGCTTAATCACGACAGTAACGAACACCGGGGAGCTGTTTTTT
-	-	TRBV5-4	TRBJ2-1	CASSLTINNEQFF	TGTGCCAGCAGCTTGACTATAAACAATGAGCAGTTCTTC
-	-	TRBV2	TRBJ1-3	CASSGGTASGNTIYF	TGTGCCAGCAGTGGAGGCACAGCCTCTGGAAACACCATATATTTT
TRBD2	-	TRBV9	TRBJ2-3	CASSVNLAGDVSSTDTQYF	TGTGCCAGCAGCGTAAACTTGGCGGGGGACGTATCGAGCACAGATACGCAGTATTTT
-	-	TRBV27	TRBJ2-1	CASSSIRPLHNEQFF	TGTGCCAGCAGTTCCATACGACCCCTCCACAATGAGCAGTTCTTC
-	-	TRBV7-7	TRBJ1-3	CASSLGWGTGNTIYF	TGTGCCAGCAGCTTAGGATGGGGGACTGGAAACACCATATATTTT
-	-	TRBV19	TRBJ1-1	CATKNTEAFF	TGTGCCACCAAAAACACTGAAGCTTTCTTT
-	-	TRBV21-1	TRBJ1-1	CASSKPWTDTEAFF	TGTGCCAGCAGCAAACCCTGGACAGACACTGAAGCTTTCTTT
-	-	TRBV5-4	TRBJ2-7	CASSFGPTYEQYF	TGTGCCAGCAGCTTCGGTCCTACCTACGAGCAGTACTTC
-	once	TRBV5-6	TRBJ1-4	CASSLVAGQLFF	TGTGCCAGCAGCTTGGTGGCGGGGCAACTGTTTTTT
-	-	TRBV2	TRBJ1-1	CARSDGGNTEAFF	TGTGCCAGGAGCGACGGGGGGAACACTGAAGCTTTCTTT
-	-	TRBV15	TRBJ2-2	CATSRDPPRQERNTGELFF	TGTGCCACCAGCAGAGACCCCCCTCGACAGGAAAGGAACACCGGGGAGCTGTTTTTT
-	-	TRBV9	TRBJ2-7	CASSIDGRGINYEQYF	TGTGCCAGCAGCATAGACGGACGCGGCATTAACTACGAGCAGTACTTC
-	-	TRBV6-5	TRBJ1-1	CASSRPGGDTEAFF	TGTGCCAGCAGCCGGCCGGGGGGCGACACTGAAGCTTTCTTT